The 21 T cell receptor beta chains in this list originate from one sample, sequenced in a study of T-cell memory formation after mild COVID-19. In TCRdb, the 5' RACE reads were re-called with MiXCR into one record per CDR3 protein. The sample holds 280,000 or so distinct CDR3 sequences, approximately 19% seen once. Sequencing was performed on PBMCs or a T cell subset sorted from them (not recorded which). These receptors originate from a man aged 18 to 35 who had mild COVID-19 (a few samples of this study predate the infection). Cell type and time point are not known.

This clonotype came up a few times. The V call is TRBV28, the J call TRBJ2-3, with 10 bases that match TRBD2. The J segment lost 0 bases and the V segment lost 8 bases, leaving 2 bases of the junction unmatched. The CDR3 extends over 14 amino acids. Germline CDR1 is MDHEN and CDR2 is SYDVKM. The CDR3 protein is CASGLAASTDTQYF. For the CDR3, the DNA is TGTGCCAGCGGACTAGCGGCTAGCACAGATACGCAGTATTTT.

This clonotype was observed at least ten times. The chain recombines TRBV7-2 with TRBJ2-3, with D possibly TRBD2 on 6 matching bases. Trimming removed 4 bases at V and 4 bases at J, with 12 bases between. The CDR3 has 14 residues. Per the germline V gene, CDR1 is SGHTA and CDR2 is FQGNSA. CDR3 coding DNA: TGTGCCAGCAGCTCTGGAGCGGGTGCAGATACGCAGTATTTT. Its protein is CASSSGAGADTQYF.

This clonotype was counted a few times. The chain employs TRBV5-1 and TRBJ2-3; 10 nucleotides line up with TRBD2. Losses at the gene ends were 1 base for V and 12 bases for J; bases not matched to a gene: 11. The CDR3 totals 15 residues. Looked up from germline, CDR1 is SGHRS and CDR2 is YFSETQ. As DNA, the CDR3 is TGCGCCAGCAGCTTGACCCTAGCGGGGGACTTTAGCCAGTATTTT. Residues: CASSLTLAGDFSQYF. Looking up the rest from reference TRBV5-1 and TRBJ2-3 gives the full variable domain: KAGVTQTPRYLIKTRGQQVTLSCSPISGHRSVSWYQQTPGQGLQFLFEYFSETQRNKGNFPGRFSGRQFSNSRSEMNVSTLELGDSALYLCASSLTLAGDFSQYFGPGTRLTVL.

The chain's CDR3 is CASSYPEYQPQHF. In DNA, the CDR3 is TGTGCCAGCAGTTACCCCGAGTATCAGCCCCAGCATTTT. The rearrangement joins TRBV6-2 or TRBV6-3 to TRBJ1-5; D not resolved. Germline CDR1 reads MNHEY; CDR2 reads SVGEGT. The length of the CDR3 is 13 residues. Trimming pared 2 bases from V and 5 bases from J, leaving 7 bases between.

V is TRBV12-5 and J is TRBJ2-7, with D tentatively TRBD1 (7 bases). The germline CDR1 and CDR2 sequences are LGHNT and FRNRAP. V shed 6 bases and J shed 2 bases, with 23 bases lying between them. The CDR3 has 17 amino acids. CDR3 amino acids: CASGNSGVGQPAYEQYF. The CDR3 DNA reads TGTGCTAGTGGCAACTCGGGGGTGGGACAGCCTGCCTACGAGCAGTACTTC.

CDR3 coding DNA: TGTGCCAGCAGCTTCGGTGGGGGGGAGCAGTACGTC. Amino acid sequence: CASSFGGGEQYV. The chain has TRBV5-4 and TRBJ2-7, with a tentative D call TRBD2 (6 bases). This CDR3 has 12 amino acids. Per germline, CDR1 SGHNT and CDR2 YYREEE (reference sequence). Between the trimmed V and J ends, which lost 2 bases and 7 bases, there was a span of 10 bases.

The V gene is TRBV24-1, the J gene TRBJ2-1; 7 bases line up with TRBD1. Germline V gives CDR1 KGHDR, CDR2 SFDVKD. Unmatched junction bases numbered 6, after V lost 5 bases and J lost 12 bases. The CDR3 has 12 amino acids. The CDR3 loop is CATSGSDRWQFF. The CDR3 nucleotides read TGTGCCACCAGTGGATCGGACAGGTGGCAGTTCTTC.

This clonotype was found a few times. The chain has TRBV4-1 and TRBJ2-7; unclear D gene. The V gene's germline CDR1 is MGHRA and CDR2 YSYEKL. Deletions cut 0 bases from V and 0 bases from J, with 3 bases between. CDR3 length: 13 amino acids. CDR3 nucleotide sequence: TGCGCCAGCAGCCAAGACAGCTCCTACGAGCAGTACTTC. This translates into CASSQDSSYEQYF.

This clonotype was picked up a small number of times. Mismatch with germline at one junction end may stem from a read error. The V gene is TRBV5-6, the J gene TRBJ2-1; tentatively, D is TRBD1 (5 bases). Germline-derived CDR1 and CDR2 are SGHDT and YYEEEE. This CDR3 has 14 amino acids. Here the CDR3 reads CASTLGQSYNEQFF. DNA of the CDR3: TGTGCCAGCACCTTGGGGCAGAGCTACAATGAGCAGTTCTTC.

V gene TRBV7-9 combines with J gene TRBJ1-2; no reliable D call. Germline V gene sequence: CDR1 SEHNR, CDR2 FQNEAQ (reference sequence). The V and J ends lost 8 bases and 4 bases respectively, with 11 bases between them. This CDR3 comprises 12 residues. The CDR3 reads CASGRDTYGYTF. In nucleotides, the CDR3 is TGTGCCAGCGGGCGGGATACCTATGGCTACACCTTC.

The genes are TRBV7-2 and TRBJ2-6, with no clear D. CDR3 length: 15 amino acids. V was clipped by 5 bases and J by 1 base, with 9 bases between them. Germline CDR1 is SGHTA and CDR2 is FQGNSA. CDR3 bases: TGTGCCAGCAGCCCTCTAGTATCTGGGGCCAACGTCCTGACTTTC. As protein: CASSPLVSGANVLTF.

This chain connects TRBV7-2 to TRBJ2-5; D may be TRBD1 or TRBD2 (6 bases each). The CDR3 loop spans 15 amino acids. V lost 5 bases, J lost 4 bases, and 17 bases lay in between. Per the germline V gene, CDR1 is SGHTA and CDR2 is FQGNSA. CDR3 loop: CASSPTGGLGETQYF. The CDR3 DNA reads TGTGCCAGCAGCCCCACCGGGGGCCTGGGAGAGACCCAGTACTTC.

The chain employs TRBV4-3 and TRBJ2-3; tentative D call: TRBD2 (5 bases). Germline V CDR1 and CDR2: LGHNA, YSLEER. The CDR3 covers 15 residues. V was shortened by 4 bases and J by 4 bases, with 15 bases between the two germline ends. The CDR3 spells CASSRAPGIADTQYF. The CDR3 DNA follows: TGCGCCAGCAGCCGGGCCCCGGGGATCGCAGATACGCAGTATTTT.

This clonotype has at least ten counts. The chain uses TRBV7-9 and TRBJ1-1; TRBD1 might be the D (6 bases). Germline assignment: CDR1 SEHNR and CDR2 FQNEAQ (reference sequence). This CDR3 is built from 12 residues. V lost 5 bases and J 8 bases, leaving 12 bases between the germline ends. The CDR3 DNA reads TGTGCCAGCAGCCTAATGGGGGGCGAAGCTTTCTTT. Protein product: CASSLMGGEAFF.

The V gene is TRBV24-1, the J gene TRBJ1-1; D ambiguous. The V and J ends lost 8 bases and 1 base respectively, with 7 bases between them. The length of the CDR3 is 12 residues. Germline V CDR1 and CDR2: KGHDR, SFDVKD. The CDR3 DNA reads TGTGCCACCATTTGTCGGAACACTGAAGCTTTCTTT. It is translated as CATICRNTEAFF.

The chain joins TRBV19 to TRBJ2-3; no clear D gene. V was cut by 3 bases and J by 4 bases, with 11 bases left in between. The length of the CDR3 is 14 residues. Germline V lookup: CDR1 LNHDA, CDR2 SQIVND (reference sequence). The CDR3 region has the DNA TGTGCCAGTAGTATGCGACCTGGACCAGATACGCAGTATTTT. It is translated as CASSMRPGPDTQYF.

This clonotype was counted between two and nine times. The J gene is TRBJ2-5, the V gene TRBV3-1; D tentatively fits TRBD1 or TRBD2 (5 bases each). In germline, CDR1 is LGHDT, CDR2 YNNKEL (reference sequence). CDR3 length equals 16 residues. Trimming pared 1 base from V and 4 bases from J, leaving 16 bases between. This CDR3 reads CASSQGLRAGRETQYF. Written as DNA, the CDR3 is TGTGCCAGCAGCCAAGGTTTGAGGGCAGGGAGAGAGACCCAGTACTTC.

This chain links TRBV4-1 with TRBJ2-2; TRBD1 might be the D (6 bases). V gave up 1 base and J gave up 6 bases, with 15 bases separating them. Germline CDR1 reads MGHRA; CDR2 reads YSYEKL. The CDR3 is made up of 16 amino acids. This CDR3 reads CASSQVTRGGPGELFF. The CDR3 DNA follows: TGCGCCAGCAGCCAAGTCACTAGAGGGGGTCCCGGGGAGCTGTTTTTT.

The V and J genes are TRBV6-2 or TRBV6-3 and TRBJ2-7, with D tentatively TRBD2 (6 bases). The CDR3 runs 13 residues. The germline gives CDR1 MNHEY, CDR2 SVGEGT. V was shortened by 4 bases and J by 6 bases, with 13 bases between the two germline ends. This CDR3 reads CASSLGEVSEQYF. The CDR3 region has the DNA TGTGCCAGCAGTTTAGGGGAGGTCTCCGAGCAGTACTTC.

The chain is built from TRBV10-3 and TRBJ1-5; D is unclear. The length of the CDR3 is 14 residues. V was pared by 0 bases and J by 3 bases, with 6 bases between. The germline CDR1 and CDR2 sequences are ENHRY and SYGVKD. In DNA, the CDR3 is TGTGCCATCAGTGAGTCGAGCCCCAATCAGCCCCAGCATTTT. It specifies CAISESSPNQPQHF.

J is TRBJ1-2 and V is TRBV4-1; TRBD1 might be the D (6 bases). The CDR3 has 14 amino acids. Trimming stripped 1 base from V and 8 bases from J, with 14 bases between. Germline lookup yields CDR1 MGHRA and CDR2 YSYEKL. The CDR3 DNA reads TGCGCCAGCAGCCAAGGGCAGGGGCCGGGGGGCTACACCTTC. Its translation: CASSQGQGPGGYTF.